The clone carrying this T cell receptor beta chain was seen once. Its antigen is not known. This record belongs to a study of OX40 agonist ivuxolimab in advanced cancers. Study-wide context: Patients assigned to dose escalation were diagnosed with hepatocellular carcinoma, melanoma, renal cell or head and neck cancer.

Profiling relied on immunoSEQ multiplex PCR, and the TCRdb table lists in-frame clones only, not all of them. This table has about 79,000 clones, just over 85% appearing once. The V and J ends lost 2 bases and 6 bases respectively, with 11 bases between them. CDR3 length: 13 amino acids. Germline assignment: CDR1 SEHNR and CDR2 FQNEAQ (reference sequence). Findings of the study overall: The average count of expanded clones was higher among CD8+ T cells than among CD4+.

This receptor was taken from an adult with an advanced solid tumor such as melanoma, head and neck, liver or kidney cancer. The chain links TRBV7-9 to TRBJ2-7; perhaps TRBD1 as D (6 bases). The specimen was CD4+ or CD8+ T cells sorted from blood, collected in a trial of the OX40 agonist ivuxolimab. CDR3 sequence reads: CASSLPTGSEQYF. CDR3 DNA: TGTGCCAGCAGCTTACCGACAGGTTCCGAGCAGTACTTC.